The rows below give T cell receptor beta chains drawn from one sample of a study of read filtering for tumor transcriptome and immune sequencing. MiXCR was run by TCRdb on the reads, yielding one entry per CDR3 protein. The table records around 44,000 distinct CDR3 sequences, around 15% of them present only once. Sequences were obtained from a population of CD138-negative cells sorted from bone marrow. Every receptor here comes from a donor aged 40 or older with multiple myeloma. Each CDR3 is given with its conserved first and last residue. D genes are given only for firm matches. The size entry is marked missing in some rows and otherwise reads once, few, many or a size class.

abundance: many; v_gene: TRBV7-8; j_gene: TRBJ2-7; d_gene: TRBD1; CDR3aa: CASSFGTATYEQYF; CDR3nt: TGTGCCAGCAGCTTTGGGACAGCGACCTACGAGCAGTACTTC
abundance: many; v_gene: TRBV2; j_gene: TRBJ2-1; d_gene: TRBD2; CDR3aa: CASSDLAAGGLHEQFF; CDR3nt: TGTGCCAGCAGTGATTTAGCAGCGGGAGGGTTACATGAGCAGTTCTTC
abundance: many; v_gene: TRBV12-3/TRBV12-4; j_gene: TRBJ1-5; d_gene: TRBD1; CDR3aa: CASSVQGGNQPQHF; CDR3nt: TGTGCCAGCAGCGTACAGGGGGGTAATCAGCCCCAGCATTTT
abundance: .; v_gene: TRBV27; j_gene: TRBJ2-3; d_gene: .; CDR3aa: CAGSLQGIYTDTQYF; CDR3nt: TGTGCCGGCAGCTTACAGGGAATCTACACAGATACGCAGTATTTT
abundance: many; v_gene: TRBV5-1; j_gene: TRBJ2-1; d_gene: TRBD2; CDR3aa: CASSLDGTSGSNEQFF; CDR3nt: TGCGCCAGCAGCTTGGACGGGACTAGCGGGAGCAATGAGCAGTTCTTC
abundance: .; v_gene: TRBV5-1; j_gene: TRBJ2-1; d_gene: .; CDR3aa: CASSRLRGFNNEQFF; CDR3nt: TGCGCCAGCAGCCGTCTCCGGGGCTTTAACAATGAGCAGTTCTTC
abundance: .; v_gene: TRBV28; j_gene: TRBJ1-5; d_gene: .; CDR3aa: CASTRWRPSAQPQHF; CDR3nt: TGTGCCAGCACCCGCTGGCGGCCATCGGCTCAGCCCCAGCATTTT
abundance: many; v_gene: TRBV14; j_gene: TRBJ1-5; d_gene: .; CDR3aa: CASSQDDGRSFNQPQHF; CDR3nt: TGTGCCAGCAGCCAAGACGACGGGAGGTCCTTCAATCAGCCCCAGCATTTT
abundance: .; v_gene: TRBV28; j_gene: TRBJ2-1; d_gene: .; CDR3aa: CASSNDHPVYNEQFF; CDR3nt: TGTGCCAGCAGCAATGACCACCCAGTTTACAATGAGCAATTCTTC
abundance: many; v_gene: TRBV7-9; j_gene: TRBJ2-7; d_gene: .; CDR3aa: CASSLGGSATYEQYF; CDR3nt: TGTGCCAGCAGCTTAGGAGGTAGCGCTACCTACGAGCAGTACTTC
abundance: many; v_gene: TRBV7-2; j_gene: TRBJ1-1; d_gene: .; CDR3aa: CASSLGQLALEAFF; CDR3nt: TGTGCCAGCAGCTTAGGACAGCTTGCCCTTGAAGCTTTCTTT
abundance: many; v_gene: TRBV5-6; j_gene: TRBJ2-7; d_gene: TRBD1; CDR3aa: CASSPRQGARSYEQYF; CDR3nt: TGTGCCAGCAGTCCCCGACAGGGGGCGCGGTCCTACGAGCAGTACTTC
abundance: many; v_gene: TRBV5-1; j_gene: TRBJ2-4; d_gene: TRBD1; CDR3aa: CASSGRDRAGAKNIQYF; CDR3nt: TGCGCCAGCAGCGGCCGGGACAGGGCCGGGGCCAAAAACATTCAGTACTTC
abundance: many; v_gene: TRBV6-2/TRBV6-3; j_gene: TRBJ2-3; d_gene: .; CDR3aa: CASRLIQGTDTQYF; CDR3nt: TGTGCCAGCAGATTGATACAGGGAACAGATACGCAGTATTTT
abundance: .; v_gene: TRBV6-1; j_gene: TRBJ2-2; d_gene: .; CDR3aa: CASTGNTGELFF; CDR3nt: TGTGCCAGTACAGGGAACACCGGGGAGCTGTTTTTT
abundance: .; v_gene: TRBV28; j_gene: TRBJ2-1; d_gene: .; CDR3aa: CASSPRTEDKEQFF; CDR3nt: TGTGCCAGCAGCCCCCGGACAGAGGACAAAGAGCAGTTCTTC
abundance: .; v_gene: TRBV3-1; j_gene: TRBJ1-3; d_gene: .; CDR3aa: CASSQGGNTIYF; CDR3nt: TGTGCCAGCAGCCAAGGGGGAAACACCATATATTTT
abundance: few; v_gene: TRBV5-1; j_gene: TRBJ2-1; d_gene: .; CDR3aa: CASSLSPDGYNEQFF; CDR3nt: TGCGCCAGCAGCTTATCCCCGGACGGCTACAATGAGCAGTTCTTC
abundance: many; v_gene: TRBV7-2; j_gene: TRBJ2-2; d_gene: .; CDR3aa: CASSRLAGELFF; CDR3nt: TGTGCCAGCAGCCGACTAGCCGGGGAGCTGTTTTTT
abundance: many; v_gene: TRBV28; j_gene: TRBJ2-1; d_gene: TRBD1; CDR3aa: CATSRPTGATAGEQFF; CDR3nt: TGTGCCACCTCCAGGCCGACAGGGGCCACAGCAGGGGAGCAGTTCTTC
abundance: .; v_gene: TRBV6-2/TRBV6-3; j_gene: TRBJ2-1; d_gene: .; CDR3aa: CASSYLDTLGEQSF; CDR3nt: TGTGCCAGCAGTTACTTGGATACTTTGGGTGAGCAGTCCTTC
abundance: .; v_gene: TRBV29-1; j_gene: TRBJ1-5; d_gene: .; CDR3aa: CSVGTGVSNQPQHF; CDR3nt: TGCAGCGTGGGAACGGGAGTAAGCAATCAGCCCCAGCACTTT